This section outlines one T cell receptor beta chain sequence together with its context. Its specific antigen is unknown. The CDR3 end falls 3 residues outside the read, so it is completed with the germline J gene. Germline trimming: 0 bases from V, 1 base from J; junction bases outside gene matches: 10. Reading from cysteine to phenylalanine, the CDR3 counts 18 amino acids. The CDR3 was read in part: 45 bases, with the frame set at base 1. CDR1 and CDR2 are drawn from the germline V gene: SGHRS, YFSETQ. The sample originates from a study of Tregs in tolerant kidney transplant recipients (dated by TCRdb to between 2018 and 2020). For the study in its entirety: The study applied TCRbeta sequencing to find donor-specific regulatory T cells before combined kidney and bone marrow transplantation and then followed those same cells after transplant. The paper's findings and limits, for the study overall: The most biologically relevant and donor-specific TCRbeta repertoire appeared to be identified by expanding Tregs with activated donor B cells. For some patients the PCR primers changed over time, which made it impossible to compare the samples from those patients at the nucleotide level. Biological reproducibility was not examined directly, but technical replication error appeared to be minimal. Because the study included only a small number of patients, the results must be confirmed in larger populations and under other immunosuppression protocols. In tolerant patients, donor-specific Tregs expanded more than Tregs overall, which suggests antigen-driven rather than nonspecific expansion.

Genomic DNA was extracted from sorted cells with the QIAGEN DNeasy Blood and Tissue Kit for TCRbeta CDR3 sequencing. High-throughput TCRbeta CDR3 sequencing was carried out commercially through immunoSEQ, with PCR amplification with bias correction and internal controls included. On the authors' methods: A unique productive TCRbeta sequence was defined by the CDR3 nucleotide sequence when primers matched, and otherwise by the CDR3 amino acid sequence together with the Vbeta and Jbeta genes. To correct sorting error, sequences shared between sorted populations at a frequency ratio of 2:1 or less were removed; the rest were assigned to the higher population. A sequence was defined as donor-reactive if the sequence was expanded at least 5-fold in CFSE-low cells compared with unstimulated cells and had a frequency of at least 0.01% in CFSE-low cells. Jensen-Shannon divergence, calculated on the top 100 TCRbeta sequences ranked by frequency, was used to quantify repertoire divergence. For any sample with multiple sequencing runs, sorting error was corrected in each run separately before the runs were pooled. This is the immuneACCESS table as TCRdb keeps it, with only in-frame sequences that have V and J called. A part of the clones is gone; compared with another copy, unresolved V genes explain less than half, and the rest is unexplained. Clone size and V and J calls were adopted from that table, with D and trimming inferred from the DNA. Per the sample table, the count is tens of thousands of clones. 1.8% of the sample is in the top ten clones.

Related donors were used in the transplants with nonmyeloablative bone marrow transplantation, and mixed chimerism was transient in the human trials. Thawed PBMCs were FACS-sorted into unstimulated Tregs (CD4+CD25+CD127-), CD4+ non-Tregs (CD4+CD25-), CD4 cells and CD8 cells. Patients were 4 combined kidney and bone marrow transplant recipients from the ITN036ST trial, and only these trial subjects had samples available. Healthy control blood was separated into PBMCs by Ficoll density gradient and cryopreserved, and patient PBMCs were collected both before and after transplant. This receptor was identified in a human patient who received a combined kidney and bone marrow transplant. After a transplant, the graft donor may have provided part of the T cells. The sample was CD4+ T cells from blood (PBMCs), taken 24 months after the transplant. The chain links TRBV5-1 with TRBJ2-4, with 7 middle bases fitting TRBD2. CDR3 DNA, as far as it was read: TGCGCCAGCAGCTTGGATCCGGGGGGAGTGAGGGCCAAAAACATT. This gives the protein CASSLDPGGVRAKNI. The CDR3 in its entirety is CASSLDPGGVRAKNIQYF.